The 14 T cell receptor beta chains presented below share a single source sample, sequenced in a study of CD8 T cells in Susac syndrome. cDNA came from approximately 0.5 to 1 ug RNA primed by random hexamers. TCRdb fed the immunoSEQ multiplex PCR reads into MiXCR, producing one record per CDR3 protein. The table has some 170,000 distinct CDR3 sequences, about 95% seen once. Material for sequencing was CD4+ T cells from PBMCs. The receptors were gathered from a human donor in good health.

V and J are TRBV4-2 and TRBJ1-2, with D possibly being TRBD1 (6 bases). The CDR3 totals 16 residues. V lost 3 bases and J lost 4, with 18 bases in between. Germline-derived CDR1 and CDR2 are LGHNA and YNFKEQ. For the CDR3, the DNA is TGTGCCAGCAGCCAGGGTAGCTGGACAGCCTTCTATGGCTACACCTTC. Its translation is CASSQGSWTAFYGYTF.

The rearrangement uses TRBV5-1 and TRBJ1-5, with 10 bases aligning to TRBD1. V gave up 4 bases and J gave up 4 bases; unmatched junction bases: 5. The CDR3 covers 15 residues. CDR1 and CDR2 from the germline V gene are SGHRS and YFSETQ. The CDR3 DNA reads as TGCGCCAGCAGCATGACAGGGGGCGGTAATCAGCCCCAGCATTTT. Translating it yields CASSMTGGGNQPQHF.

The gene calls are TRBV6-2 or TRBV6-3 and TRBJ2-7; 7 nucleotides match TRBD2. This CDR3 has 15 residues. From germline, CDR1 is MNHEY and CDR2 SVGEGT. V was clipped by 2 bases and J by 7 bases; unmatched bases: 11. CDR3 nucleotides: TGTGCCAGCAGTTACACGGGACTGAGGGAGGGTGAGCAGTACTTC. It yields the protein CASSYTGLREGEQYF.

This chain uses TRBV30 with TRBJ1-5; D is perhaps TRBD1 (6 bases). The ends were cut back, 3 bases at V and 5 bases at J, with 11 bases in the middle. The CDR3 runs to 13 residues. CDR1 is GTSNPN and CDR2 is SVGIG in the germline V gene (reference sequence). The CDR3 sequence: CAWRGRGDQPQHF. CDR3 nucleotides: TGTGCCTGGAGGGGCAGGGGTGATCAGCCCCAGCATTTT.

CDR3 coding DNA: TGTGCCAGCAGCCGACAGGGGACGAACACCGGGGAGCTGTTTTTT. Protein: CASSRQGTNTGELFF. The chain uses TRBV6-5 and TRBJ2-2, with 8 bases aligning to TRBD1. CDR1 and CDR2 from the germline V gene are MNHEY and SVGAGI. J lost 0 bases, V lost 6 bases, and 3 bases had no gene match. The CDR3 sequence is 15 residues long.

The gene calls are TRBV18 and TRBJ2-3; TRBD1 agrees at 8 bases. Per germline, CDR1 KGHSH and CDR2 LQKENI. With V trimmed by 5 bases and J by 3 bases, 19 bases remained unmatched. CDR3 size: 19 residues. Here the CDR3 DNA reads TGTGCCAGCTCATTCCTCGCCAGAGGAACAGGGGGAAGGACAGATACGCAGTATTTT. Amino acid sequence: CASSFLARGTGGRTDTQYF. The complete variable domain, with remaining parts taken from reference TRBV18 and TRBJ2-3, reads NAGVMQNPRHLVRRRGQEARLRCSPMKGHSHVYWYRQLPEEGLKFMVYLQKENIIDESGMPKERFSAEFPKEGPSILRIQQVVRGDSAAYFCASSFLARGTGGRTDTQYFGPGTRLTVL.

This chain links TRBV5-4 with TRBJ2-1; D gene ambiguous. The length of the CDR3 is 15 residues. The V end lost 4 bases, the J end lost 1 base, and 12 bases lay between the germline ends. Germline lookup yields CDR1 SGHNT and CDR2 YYREEE (reference sequence). CDR3 sequence: CASSVASGSYNEQFF. The CDR3 bases are TGTGCCAGCAGCGTCGCGAGTGGGTCCTACAATGAGCAGTTCTTC.

The V call is TRBV20-1, the J call TRBJ2-3; 9 bases match TRBD2. Looked up from germline, CDR1 is DFQATT and CDR2 is SNEGSKA (reference sequence). The CDR3 length is 14 residues. The V segment lost 5 bases and the J segment 4 bases; nucleotides outside the gene matches: 7. Here the CDR3 DNA reads TGCAGTGCTGGAAACCGACTAGCGGCAGATACGCAGTATTTT. This codes for CSAGNRLAADTQYF.

The chain has TRBV11-2 and TRBJ1-1, with no clear D. V gave up 7 bases and J gave up 3 bases, with 9 bases separating them. Germline CDR1 is SGHAT and CDR2 is FQNNGV. This CDR3 has 12 residues. DNA of the CDR3: TGTGCCAGCACGGGCAGCTACACTGAAGCTTTCTTT. Translated, it gives CASTGSYTEAFF. Full variable domain (missing parts from reference TRBV11-2 and TRBJ1-1): EAGVAQSPRYKIIEKRQSVAFWCNPISGHATLYWYQQILGQGPKLLIQFQNNGVVDDSQLPKDRFSAERLKGVDSTLKIQPAKLEDSAVYLCASTGSYTEAFFGQGTRLTVV.

The chain recombines TRBV28 with TRBJ2-3, with 7 positions matching TRBD2. This CDR3 is 16 amino acids long. The trim removed 5 bases at V and 3 bases at J, leaving 11 bases unmatched. CDR1 MDHEN and CDR2 SYDVKM come from the germline V gene. The CDR3 sequence: CASSHLKRAGTDTQYF. CDR3 nucleotides: TGTGCCAGCAGTCACCTCAAAAGAGCGGGAACAGATACGCAGTATTTT.

The chain uses TRBV30 and TRBJ1-5; no clear D gene. This CDR3 contains 13 residues. CDR1 is GTSNPN, CDR2 SVGIG, per germline (reference sequence). V gave up 5 bases and J gave up 0 bases, with 8 bases separating them. The CDR3 DNA sequence: TGTGCCTGGGGACTTCATAGCAATCAGCCCCAGCATTTT. It codes for CAWGLHSNQPQHF.

Here the CDR3 reads CASSPPYEQYF. The CDR3 DNA reads TGTGCCAGCAGTCCTCCCTACGAGCAGTACTTC. This chain uses TRBV12-3 or TRBV12-4 with TRBJ2-7; D is unclear. Trimming removed 5 bases from V and 2 bases from J, with 4 bases in between. The CDR3 consists of 11 residues.

The V and J genes are TRBV2 and TRBJ1-2, with 7 positions matching TRBD1. V shed 10 bases and J 2 bases; nucleotides not matched to a gene: 7. The CDR3 loop spans 13 amino acids. Germline V gene data show CDR1 as SNHLY and CDR2 as FYNNEI. This chain's CDR3 is CATTDRVNYGYTF. The CDR3 DNA is TGTGCCACCACAGACAGGGTGAACTATGGCTACACCTTC. The complete variable domain, with remaining parts taken from reference TRBV2 and TRBJ1-2, reads EPEVTQTPSHQVTQMGQEVILRCVPISNHLYFYWYRQILGQKVEFLVSFYNNEISEKSEIFDDQFSVERPDGSNFTLKIRSTKLEDSAMYFCATTDRVNYGYTFGSGTRLTVV.

This chain joins TRBV20-1 and TRBJ1-1; no clear D. V was shortened by 5 bases and J by 7 bases, with 11 bases between the two germline ends. This CDR3 contains 11 residues. CDR1 and CDR2 from the germline V gene are DFQATT and SNEGSKA (reference sequence). CDR3 sequence reads: CSAEDGHEAFF. As DNA, the CDR3 is TGCAGTGCTGAGGACGGGCATGAAGCTTTCTTT.